This TCR beta chain was sequenced for a study of cytomegalovirus exposure and HLA in healthy donors. V dropped 3 bases and J dropped 0; count of bases not matched to a gene: 10. Germline V CDR1 and CDR2: LNHDA, SQIVND (reference sequence). This CDR3 has 18 residues. This PCR relied on a set of 60 Vbeta primers and 13 Jbeta primers. Method: immunoSEQ multiplex PCR; TCRdb's copy keeps in-frame clones and lacks some. Of 120,000 to 150,000 clones in the sample, more than 75% were seen once. This clone was recorded once. The TCR originated in a man between 18 and 29 years old in good health and CMV-seropositive. Sequencing used PBMCs. V and J are TRBV19 and TRBJ2-2; 7 bases are shared with TRBD1. The CDR3 DNA follows: TGTGCCAGTAGTATTTTCCGTAGTCAGGGGGCGAACACCGGGGAGCTGTTTTTT. Translated, it gives CASSIFRSQGANTGELFF.